The rows below give T cell receptor beta chains drawn from one sample of a study of Ad26.COV2.S vaccination and SARS-CoV-2 variants. Clones were sequenced by immunoSEQ multiplex PCR, and TCRdb holds only the in-frame ones, with some missing. The data contain some 240,000 clones, around 85% of them singletons. Source: peripheral blood, taken in a trial of Ad26.COV2.S vaccine versus placebo. These receptors were collected from a person between 18 and 65 years old who received the Ad26.COV2.S COVID-19 vaccine or a placebo. Each CDR3 is given with its conserved first and last residue. The D gene is left open where the match is weak.

v_call: TRBV29-1
d_call: NA
j_call: TRBJ2-7
cdr3_aa: CSVGQNSYEQYF

v_call: TRBV6-1
d_call: NA
j_call: TRBJ2-1
cdr3_aa: CASSEGLQSYNEQFF

v_call: TRBV7-8
d_call: NA
j_call: TRBJ2-3
cdr3_aa: CASSRAPSTDTQYF

v_call: TRBV7-9
d_call: NA
j_call: TRBJ1-1
cdr3_aa: CASSLAQGTEAFF

v_call: TRBV6-5
d_call: NA
j_call: TRBJ2-7
cdr3_aa: CASRRKGRGYEQYF

v_call: TRBV7-9
d_call: NA
j_call: TRBJ1-2
cdr3_aa: CASSLLGPGGTLVGGYTF

v_call: TRBV7-3
d_call: NA
j_call: TRBJ2-6
cdr3_aa: CASRGSGANVLTF

v_call: TRBV11-2
d_call: TRBD2
j_call: TRBJ2-6
cdr3_aa: CASTLISGGSSGANVLTF

v_call: TRBV24-1
d_call: NA
j_call: TRBJ1-1
cdr3_aa: CASPWNTEAFF

v_call: TRBV27
d_call: NA
j_call: TRBJ2-7
cdr3_aa: CASSYTGVYDEQYF

v_call: TRBV5-5
d_call: NA
j_call: TRBJ1-4
cdr3_aa: CASSLQGPTGGGEKLFF

v_call: TRBV7-9
d_call: NA
j_call: TRBJ2-7
cdr3_aa: CASSLSQGVLSYEQYF

v_call: TRBV7-9
d_call: TRBD1
j_call: TRBJ1-4
cdr3_aa: CASSSGDRSNEKLFF

v_call: TRBV27
d_call: TRBD2
j_call: TRBJ2-3
cdr3_aa: CASSFGLANTQYF

v_call: TRBV27
d_call: TRBD1
j_call: TRBJ1-4
cdr3_aa: CASRDRGLTNEKLFF

v_call: TRBV5-6
d_call: TRBD1
j_call: TRBJ2-1
cdr3_aa: CASSLDTGGVVNEQFF

v_call: TRBV9
d_call: NA
j_call: TRBJ1-1
cdr3_aa: CASSAGAMNTEAFF

v_call: TRBV4-1
d_call: TRBD1
j_call: TRBJ1-5
cdr3_aa: CASSQAGTGENSNQPQHF

v_call: TRBV4-3
d_call: NA
j_call: TRBJ1-2
cdr3_aa: CASSQDMGAGYGYTF

v_call: TRBV7-2
d_call: TRBD2
j_call: TRBJ2-7
cdr3_aa: CASSFSGGVFYEQYF

v_call: TRBV19
d_call: TRBD1
j_call: TRBJ1-5
cdr3_aa: CASSIQSGGSQPQHF

v_call: TRBV15
d_call: NA
j_call: TRBJ1-3
cdr3_aa: CATRFAASSGNTIYF

v_call: TRBV4-1
d_call: TRBD1
j_call: TRBJ2-5
cdr3_aa: CASSQLYPGQGGQETQYF

v_call: TRBV3-1/TRBV3-2
d_call: NA
j_call: TRBJ1-2
cdr3_aa: CASSQDPPLLSPGIHIGYTF

v_call: TRBV3-1/TRBV3-2
d_call: NA
j_call: TRBJ1-3
cdr3_aa: CASSPRRTGNTIYF

v_call: TRBV27
d_call: NA
j_call: TRBJ1-1
cdr3_aa: CASSLLGGANTEAFF

v_call: TRBV24-1
d_call: NA
j_call: TRBJ1-1
cdr3_aa: CATGSSVNRKAFF

v_call: TRBV5-6
d_call: NA
j_call: TRBJ2-4
cdr3_aa: CASSSTGLAKNIQYF

v_call: TRBV7-8
d_call: NA
j_call: TRBJ2-5
cdr3_aa: CASSGLGAGQETQYF

v_call: TRBV27
d_call: NA
j_call: TRBJ2-1
cdr3_aa: CASSLSVYNEQFF

v_call: TRBV6-6
d_call: TRBD1
j_call: TRBJ1-4
cdr3_aa: CASRDRRQGANEKLFF

v_call: TRBV27
d_call: NA
j_call: TRBJ1-6
cdr3_aa: CASRLRGGDSPLHF

v_call: TRBV5-4
d_call: NA
j_call: TRBJ1-1
cdr3_aa: CASSFRGGNTEAFF

v_call: TRBV7-8
d_call: TRBD2
j_call: TRBJ2-4
cdr3_aa: CASSSTSDKNIQYF

v_call: TRBV7-2
d_call: TRBD1
j_call: TRBJ1-2
cdr3_aa: CASSLRRTGMGGYTF

v_call: TRBV7-2
d_call: NA
j_call: TRBJ1-6
cdr3_aa: CASSLVGDSPLHF

v_call: TRBV4-2
d_call: NA
j_call: TRBJ1-5
cdr3_aa: CASSPGDPYAPQHF

v_call: TRBV27
d_call: NA
j_call: TRBJ1-2
cdr3_aa: CASSLSWTDSYTF

v_call: TRBV18
d_call: TRBD1
j_call: TRBJ2-3
cdr3_aa: CASSQKPPGQGATSTDTQYF

v_call: TRBV6-1
d_call: NA
j_call: TRBJ2-5
cdr3_aa: CASSEGVGETQYF

v_call: TRBV18
d_call: TRBD1
j_call: TRBJ2-1
cdr3_aa: CASSPQGAINEQFF

v_call: TRBV7-9
d_call: TRBD1
j_call: TRBJ2-5
cdr3_aa: CASSSGGGQETQYF

v_call: TRBV4-1
d_call: NA
j_call: TRBJ1-1
cdr3_aa: CASSQVLGNTEAFF

v_call: TRBV19
d_call: NA
j_call: TRBJ1-5
cdr3_aa: CASSYSRNQPQHF

v_call: TRBV7-9
d_call: TRBD1
j_call: TRBJ1-2
cdr3_aa: CASTPDRGSGGYTF

v_call: TRBV9
d_call: NA
j_call: TRBJ2-2
cdr3_aa: CASSDYGGGVNANTGELFF

v_call: TRBV13
d_call: TRBD1
j_call: TRBJ2-1
cdr3_aa: CASSYGQGHFYEQFF

v_call: TRBV11-2
d_call: NA
j_call: TRBJ2-5
cdr3_aa: CASSLSPQETQYF

v_call: TRBV5-1
d_call: NA
j_call: TRBJ1-1
cdr3_aa: CASSLAGGPEAFF

v_call: TRBV19
d_call: TRBD1
j_call: TRBJ2-7
cdr3_aa: CASSTLSGTAREQYF

v_call: TRBV7-9
d_call: TRBD2
j_call: TRBJ2-3
cdr3_aa: CASSEGLAQLITQYF

v_call: TRBV6-6
d_call: TRBD1
j_call: TRBJ2-3
cdr3_aa: CASTYRGEATDTQYF

v_call: TRBV7-8
d_call: NA
j_call: TRBJ1-5
cdr3_aa: CASSAGWTDRPQHF